The present T cell receptor beta chain was sequenced within a study of T cell clones after liver transplantation. Overall study context: Tolerance: complete withdrawal held at least one year, liver enzymes staying within twice normal.

Between the trimmed V and J ends, which lost 9 bases and 6 bases, there was a span of 19 bases. Germline CDR1 is LNHDA and CDR2 is SQIVND (reference sequence). The CDR3 spans 14 residues. Clones were sequenced by immunoSEQ multiplex PCR, and TCRdb holds only the in-frame ones, with some missing. The sample comprises tens of thousands of clones, about 80% of which are singletons, and 0.65% to 0.85% rests with the top ten. This clone was seen once. The antigen is undetermined. Study-level results: Migration into the graft, not deletion, may explain lost graft donor-reactive T cells. Post-transplant time points were not standardized, so conclusions are preliminary.

V and J are TRBV19 and TRBJ2-3, with a possible D match to TRBD1 (6 bases). The input for sequencing was CD4+ T cells from blood, taken 12 months after liver transplant. This receptor was obtained from a human patient who received a liver transplant. Some T cells may originate from the graft donor. The CDR3, as DNA: TGTGCCAGCACCAACAGGGCCGCCTTGGATACGCAGTATTTT. Protein sequence: CASTNRAALDTQYF.